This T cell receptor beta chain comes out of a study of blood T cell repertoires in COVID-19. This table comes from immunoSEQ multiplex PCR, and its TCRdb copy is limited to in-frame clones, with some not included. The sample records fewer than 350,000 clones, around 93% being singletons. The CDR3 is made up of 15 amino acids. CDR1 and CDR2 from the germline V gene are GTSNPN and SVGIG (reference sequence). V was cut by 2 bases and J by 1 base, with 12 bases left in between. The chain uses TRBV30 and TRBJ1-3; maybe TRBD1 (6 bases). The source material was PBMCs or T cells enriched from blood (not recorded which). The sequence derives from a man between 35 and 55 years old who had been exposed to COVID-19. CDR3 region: CAWSLVGASGNTIYF. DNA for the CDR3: TGTGCCTGGAGTCTAGTGGGGGCGTCTGGAAACACCATATATTTT. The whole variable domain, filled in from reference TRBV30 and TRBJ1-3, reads SQTIHQWPATLVQPVGSPLSLECTVEGTSNPNLYWYRQAAGRGLQLLFYSVGIGQISSEVPQNLSASRPQDRQFILSSKKLLLSDSGFYLCAWSLVGASGNTIYFGEGSWLTVV.